The 2 T cell receptor beta chains listed next were all sequenced from one sample in a study of stem cell transplantation in POMP-related autoinflammatory disease. The antigens of these receptors remain unknown. Method: immunoSEQ multiplex PCR; TCRdb's copy keeps in-frame clones and lacks some. The data contain 9,500 to 14,000 clones, around 90% of them singletons. General study findings and limits: In patients with PRAID, every analyzed T-cell subset tended to show lower diversity and higher clonality. Patients with PRAID showed a restricted number of unique TRB V-J gene pairings.

Sequencing used CD8+ T cells from PBMCs, obtained before stem cell transplantation. These receptor sequences come from a human donor with POMP-related autoinflammation and immune dysregulation (PRAID).

The J gene is TRBJ2-1, the V gene TRBV2; 8 nucleotides agree with TRBD2. Germline V gives CDR1 SNHLY, CDR2 FYNNEI. Germline trimming cut 2 bases from V and 0 bases from J; bases unmatched to any gene: 12. The CDR3 covers 19 residues. CDR3 nucleotides: TGTGCCAGCAGTGAACCCGGGGTAGCGGGGCCCTACTCCTACAATGAGCAGTTCTTC. Residues: CASSEPGVAGPYSYNEQFF.

J is TRBJ1-2 and V is TRBV29-1; a weak D match, TRBD1 (5 bases). The V gene's germline CDR1 is SQVTM and CDR2 ANQGSEA. The V and J ends lost 1 base and 2 bases respectively, with 14 bases between them. This CDR3 has 15 residues. The CDR3 spells CSVEVLEDKNYGYTF. CDR3 coding DNA: TGCAGCGTTGAAGTTTTAGAGGACAAAAACTATGGCTACACCTTC.